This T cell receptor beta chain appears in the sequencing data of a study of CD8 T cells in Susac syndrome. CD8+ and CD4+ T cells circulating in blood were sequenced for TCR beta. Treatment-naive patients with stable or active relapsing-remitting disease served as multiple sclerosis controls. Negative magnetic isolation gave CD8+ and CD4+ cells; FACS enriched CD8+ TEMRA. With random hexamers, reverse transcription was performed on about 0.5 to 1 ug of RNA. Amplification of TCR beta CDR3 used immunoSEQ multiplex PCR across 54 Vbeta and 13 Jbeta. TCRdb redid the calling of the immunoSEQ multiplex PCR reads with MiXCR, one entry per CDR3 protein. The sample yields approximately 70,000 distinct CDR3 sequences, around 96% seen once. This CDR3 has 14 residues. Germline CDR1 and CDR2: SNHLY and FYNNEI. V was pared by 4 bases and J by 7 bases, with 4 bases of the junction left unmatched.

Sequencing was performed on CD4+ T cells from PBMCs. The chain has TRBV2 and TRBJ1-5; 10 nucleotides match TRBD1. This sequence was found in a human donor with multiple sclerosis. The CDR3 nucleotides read TGTGCCAGCAGTGGACAGGGGGCTCGGCAGCCCCAGCATTTT. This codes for CASSGQGARQPQHF.